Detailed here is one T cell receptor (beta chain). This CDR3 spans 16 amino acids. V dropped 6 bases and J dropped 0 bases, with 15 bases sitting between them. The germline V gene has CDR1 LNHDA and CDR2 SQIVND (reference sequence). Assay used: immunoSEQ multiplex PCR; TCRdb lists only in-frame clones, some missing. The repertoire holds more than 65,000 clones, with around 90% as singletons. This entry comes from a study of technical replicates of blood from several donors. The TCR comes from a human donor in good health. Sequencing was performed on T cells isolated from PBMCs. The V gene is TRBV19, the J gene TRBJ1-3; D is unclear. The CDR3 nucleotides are TGTGCCAGTAGACAAACGAGGTTCATCTCTGGAAACACCATATATTTT. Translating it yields CASRQTRFISGNTIYF.